This T cell receptor (beta chain) was observed in a study of beta chain features in type 1 diabetes. Findings and limits, study-wide: Shorter TCRB CDR3s, moderately but significantly so, marked every one of the four CD4+ subsets in Type 1 diabetes patients.

CDR1 and CDR2 (germline): SGHTA, FQGNSA. This CDR3 is 13 amino acids long. Trimming stripped 5 bases from V and 4 bases from J, with 9 bases between. Expressed TCRB transcripts got sequenced, as all isolated RNA was reverse transcribed. Produced via immunoSEQ multiplex PCR; TCRdb's table is partial and in-frame only. Among around 280,000 clones listed, approximately 15% were seen once. As to this clone: Its antigen remains unknown.

CD45RO/CCR7/CD25/CD127/CD95/CD27 separated CD4+ naive, central memory, regulatory and stem cell-like memory cells by sorting. Sequenced: naive CD4+ T cells from blood. This sequence originates from a man between 18 and 29 years old with type 1 diabetes. V is TRBV7-2 and J is TRBJ2-1; D possibly corresponds to TRBD1 (5 bases). The CDR3 reads CASSKTEYNEQFF. The CDR3 DNA is TGTGCCAGCAGCAAGACAGAGTACAATGAGCAGTTCTTC. Filled out from reference TRBV7-2 and TRBJ2-1, the complete variable domain reads GAGVSQSPSNKVTEKGKDVELRCDPISGHTALYWYRQSLGQGLEFLIYFQGNSAPDKSGLPSDRFSAERTGGSVSTLTIQRTQQEDSAVYLCASSKTEYNEQFFGPGTRLTVL.